The 22 T cell receptor beta chains presented below share a single source sample, sequenced in a study of cytomegalovirus exposure and HLA in healthy donors. Data came from immunoSEQ multiplex PCR; TCRdb stores just in-frame clones and leaves some out. This table holds some 140,000 clones, almost 85% found once. What was sequenced was PBMCs. The source is a woman between 25 and 40 years old in good health and CMV-seronegative.

This chain uses TRBV7-8 with TRBJ1-2, with D possibly matching TRBD1 (5 bases). This CDR3 region has 12 residues. Germline V lookup: CDR1 SGHVS, CDR2 FQNEAQ. Deletions cut 3 bases from V and 8 bases from J, with 10 bases between. For the CDR3, the DNA is TGTGCCAGCAGCTTCAGGGAAGAAGGCTACACCTTC. Its protein product is CASSFREEGYTF.

The chain joins TRBV27 to TRBJ2-3, with 8 positions matching TRBD2. J was trimmed by 0 bases and V by 7 bases; bases with no gene match: 9. Germline V gives CDR1 MNHEY, CDR2 SMNVEV (reference sequence). This CDR3 spans 16 amino acids. CDR3 DNA sequence: TGTGCCAGCAAAACGGGGGGGCCCAGTAGCACAGATACGCAGTATTTT. It codes for CASKTGGPSSTDTQYF.

The chain links TRBV11-2 to TRBJ1-4, with 11 bases that match TRBD1. The CDR3 length is 16 residues. The V gene end was trimmed by 3 bases and the J gene end by 2 bases; junction bases not matched to a gene: 2. Germline V gene lookup returns CDR1 SGHAT and CDR2 FQNNGV. The CDR3 DNA follows: TGTGCCAGCAGCTTTAGGACAGGGGGCACTAATGAAAAACTGTTTTTT. Its protein is CASSFRTGGTNEKLFF.

The CDR3: CASSYLRAVNYGYTF. The CDR3 DNA sequence: TGTGCCAGCAGTTACCTCAGGGCGGTGAACTATGGCTACACCTTC. The chain is built from TRBV6-6 and TRBJ1-2; perhaps TRBD1 as D (5 bases). V lost 2 bases to trimming and J lost 2 bases, with 12 bases between them. From germline, CDR1 is MNHNY and CDR2 SVGAGI (reference sequence). The CDR3 covers 15 residues.

V and J are TRBV2 and TRBJ1-1; 7 positions agree with TRBD1. The CDR3 is made up of 14 amino acids. Germline V lookup: CDR1 SNHLY, CDR2 FYNNEI. V was clipped by 5 bases and J by 3 bases; unmatched bases: 6. CDR3 in amino acids: CASSRRTGDTEAFF. Written as DNA, the CDR3 is TGTGCCAGCAGTCGACGGACAGGTGACACTGAAGCTTTCTTT.

This sequence joins TRBV5-1 and TRBJ2-1; tentative D call: TRBD1 (5 bases). Germline V gene lookup returns CDR1 SGHRS and CDR2 YFSETQ. The CDR3 totals 17 residues. The V end lost 0 bases, the J end lost 10 bases, and 23 bases lay between the germline ends. Written as DNA, the CDR3 is TGCGCCAGCAGCTTGGCCGATAGTGGTGAAGGGGTGTCCGAGCAGTTCTTC. Its protein is CASSLADSGEGVSEQFF. Drawing the rest from reference TRBV5-1 and TRBJ2-1, the complete variable domain is KAGVTQTPRYLIKTRGQQVTLSCSPISGHRSVSWYQQTPGQGLQFLFEYFSETQRNKGNFPGRFSGRQFSNSRSEMNVSTLELGDSALYLCASSLADSGEGVSEQFFGPGTRLTVL.

Concerning this clone itself: A junction end diverges from the germline sequence, so it may reflect a read error. This CDR3 is CASSQETGQGLFF. The CDR3 DNA is TGCGCCAGCAGCCAAGAGACGGGACAGGGTTTATTTTTC. The V and J genes are TRBV4-1 and TRBJ2-7, with TRBD1 matching over 9 bases. The CDR3 has 13 residues. Germline CDR1 and CDR2: MGHRA and YSYEKL.

This chain uses TRBV7-6 with TRBJ1-5; 7 nucleotides agree with TRBD1. There are 13 residues in the CDR3. From germline, CDR1 is SGHVS and CDR2 FNYEAQ. J gave up 6 bases and V 5 bases, and 4 bases lay outside the gene matches. Here the CDR3 reads CASSPNRGQPQHF. Here the CDR3 DNA reads TGTGCCAGCAGCCCCAACAGGGGTCAGCCCCAGCATTTT.

This clone turned up a few times. J is TRBJ1-2 and V is TRBV11-2; 9 bases map to TRBD1. The CDR3 contains 15 residues. Trimming removed 5 bases from V and 0 bases from J; junction bases left unmatched: 4. Germline V gene lookup returns CDR1 SGHAT and CDR2 FQNNGV. The CDR3 spells CASSPRQGANYGYTF. The CDR3, as DNA: TGTGCCAGCAGCCCGAGACAGGGGGCTAACTATGGCTACACCTTC.

The J gene is TRBJ2-7, the V gene TRBV5-6; D may be TRBD1 (5 bases). CDR1 and CDR2 from the germline V gene are SGHDT and YYEEEE. The CDR3 covers 14 residues. Trimming took off 2 bases at V and 1 base at J, with 10 bases between the two ends. The DNA for the CDR3 is TGTGCCAGCAGCTTTATGCCAGGGTCCTACGAGCAGTACTTC. Translating it yields CASSFMPGSYEQYF.

The chain is built from TRBV15 and TRBJ1-3; perhaps TRBD1 as D (5 bases). Germline CDR1 and CDR2: LNHNV and YYDKDF (reference sequence). The CDR3 sequence is 15 residues long. Trimming stripped 0 bases from V and 0 bases from J, with 6 bases between. CDR3 nucleotides: TGTGCCACCAGCAGAGACGGGGGCTCTGGAAACACCATATATTTT. It yields the protein CATSRDGGSGNTIYF.

This chain links TRBV4-1 with TRBJ2-7; 11 nucleotides align to TRBD1. With V trimmed by 4 bases and J by 3 bases, 5 bases remained unmatched. Germline lookup yields CDR1 MGHRA and CDR2 YSYEKL. The CDR3 totals 15 residues. Here the CDR3 DNA reads TGCGCCAGCAGCCTCGGGGGACAGGGGGGCTACGAGCAGTACTTC. Amino acid sequence: CASSLGGQGGYEQYF.

This clone showed up just a few times. The chain joins TRBV7-2 to TRBJ2-3, with D hard to call. Germline CDR1 SGHTA, CDR2 FQGNSA. V was cut by 1 base and J by 1 base, with 9 bases left in between. The CDR3 covers 15 residues. This CDR3 is CASSLGLVGTDTQYF. The CDR3 DNA follows: TGTGCCAGCAGCTTAGGACTTGTTGGCACAGATACGCAGTATTTT.

V usage is TRBV7-5 and J usage is TRBJ1-2. TRBV7-5 is annotated as a pseudogene. The CDR3 length is 11 residues. This CDR3 is CARSPREGYTF. CDR3 in DNA: TGTGCCAGAAGCCCTAGGGAGGGCTACACCTTC.

This chain connects TRBV4-1 to TRBJ2-5; TRBD1 aligns across 12 bases. V lost 3 bases and J lost 5; bases outside the gene matches: 7. Germline CDR1 reads MGHRA; CDR2 reads YSYEKL. This CDR3 comprises 16 residues. CDR3 protein: CASSHAGTGGAETQYF. CDR3 nucleotides: TGCGCCAGCAGCCACGCCGGGACAGGGGGCGCGGAGACCCAGTACTTC.

J is TRBJ2-5 and V is TRBV11-2; possible D gene TRBD1, 5 bases. The V gene's germline CDR1 is SGHAT and CDR2 FQNNGV. Trimming removed 7 bases from V and 2 bases from J, with 20 bases in between. The CDR3 loop spans 16 amino acids. The chain's CDR3 is CASTFTPWGQQETQYF. CDR3 nucleotides: TGTGCCAGCACCTTTACCCCGTGGGGCCAACAAGAGACCCAGTACTTC. The whole variable domain, filled in from reference TRBV11-2 and TRBJ2-5, reads EAGVAQSPRYKIIEKRQSVAFWCNPISGHATLYWYQQILGQGPKLLIQFQNNGVVDDSQLPKDRFSAERLKGVDSTLKIQPAKLEDSAVYLCASTFTPWGQQETQYFGPGTRLLVL.

The chain employs TRBV4-1 and TRBJ1-5; D uncertain. This CDR3 has 13 amino acids. CDR1 MGHRA and CDR2 YSYEKL come from the germline V gene. With 1 base removed from V and 6 bases from J, the gap between germline ends came to 7 bases. Written as DNA, the CDR3 is TGCGCCAGCAGCCAAGGACTTGGTCAGCCCCAGCATTTT. It codes for CASSQGLGQPQHF.

This clone showed up just a few times. CDR3 amino acids: CASSQQGSTDTQYF. CDR3 sequence (DNA): TGCGCCAGCAGCCAACAGGGTAGCACAGATACGCAGTATTTT. V usage is TRBV4-3 and J usage is TRBJ2-3; possibly TRBD1 for D (5 bases). From germline, CDR1 is LGHNA and CDR2 YSLEER. Deletions cut 2 bases from V and 0 bases from J, with 6 bases between. This CDR3 has 14 residues.

This rearrangement joins TRBV28 to TRBJ2-7, with a tentative D call TRBD2 (6 bases). V was trimmed by 2 bases and J by 2 bases, leaving 13 bases between them. Germline CDR1 is MDHEN and CDR2 is SYDVKM. The CDR3 spans 15 residues. The chain's CDR3 is CASSLTGTDPYEQYF. CDR3 coding DNA: TGTGCCAGCAGTTTAACCGGGACTGACCCCTACGAGCAGTACTTC. Supplemented by reference TRBV28 and TRBJ2-7, the full variable domain reads DVKVTQSSRYLVKRTGEKVFLECVQDMDHENMFWYRQDPGLGLRLIYFSYDVKMKEKGDIPEGYSVSREKKERFSLILESASTNQTSMYLCASSLTGTDPYEQYFGPGTRLTVT.

The J gene is TRBJ1-1, the V gene TRBV23-1; 8 bases line up with TRBD1. TRBV23-1 carries the ORF label, with uncertain function. The CDR3 length is 16 residues. The V segment lost 2 bases and the J segment 2 bases; nucleotides outside the gene matches: 7. The CDR3 region is CASSQPPGQANTEAFF. Here the CDR3 DNA reads TGCGCCAGCAGTCAACCTCCGGGACAGGCAAACACTGAAGCTTTCTTT.

The chain couples TRBV6-5 to TRBJ2-2; 11 bases map to TRBD1. V shed 9 bases and J 4 bases; nucleotides not matched to a gene: 4. Per the germline V gene, CDR1 is MNHEY and CDR2 is SVGAGI. This CDR3 has 14 residues. CDR3 nucleotide sequence: TGTGCCAGTGGGACAGGGGGTGGCACCGGGGAGCTGTTTTTT. Protein: CASGTGGGTGELFF.

This clone was detected only once. The rearrangement joins TRBV19 to TRBJ1-1; 7 bases agree with TRBD1. The CDR3 is made up of 12 amino acids. V gave up 5 bases and J gave up 5 bases; unmatched junction bases: 2. In germline, CDR1 is LNHDA, CDR2 SQIVND (reference sequence). CDR3 residues: CASSHRGTEAFF. CDR3 coding DNA: TGTGCCAGTAGTCACAGGGGTACTGAAGCTTTCTTT.